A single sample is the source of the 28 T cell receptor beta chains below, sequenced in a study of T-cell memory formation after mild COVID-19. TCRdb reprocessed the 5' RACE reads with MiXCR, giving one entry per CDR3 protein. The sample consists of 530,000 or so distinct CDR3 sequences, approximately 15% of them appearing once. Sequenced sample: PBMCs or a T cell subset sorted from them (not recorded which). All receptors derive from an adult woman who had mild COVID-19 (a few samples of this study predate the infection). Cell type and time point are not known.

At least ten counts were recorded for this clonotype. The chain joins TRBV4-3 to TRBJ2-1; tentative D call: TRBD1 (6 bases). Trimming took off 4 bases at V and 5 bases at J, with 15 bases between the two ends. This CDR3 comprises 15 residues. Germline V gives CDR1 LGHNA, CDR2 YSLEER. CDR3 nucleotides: TGCGCCAGCAGCCGAAACAGGGCCCTTAACAATGAGCAGTTCTTC. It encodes CASSRNRALNNEQFF.

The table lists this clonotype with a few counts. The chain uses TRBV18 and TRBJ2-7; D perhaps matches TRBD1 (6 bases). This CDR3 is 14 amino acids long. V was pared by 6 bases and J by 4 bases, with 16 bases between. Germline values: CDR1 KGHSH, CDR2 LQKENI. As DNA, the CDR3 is TGTGCCAGCTCGCACAACAGGGAGATATACGAGCAGTACTTC. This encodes CASSHNREIYEQYF.

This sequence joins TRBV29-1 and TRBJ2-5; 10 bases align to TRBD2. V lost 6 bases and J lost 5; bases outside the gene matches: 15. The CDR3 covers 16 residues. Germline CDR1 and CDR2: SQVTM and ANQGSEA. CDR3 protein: CSVTPAGGLRTETQYF. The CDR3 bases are TGCAGCGTCACTCCAGCGGGGGGGCTACGTACGGAGACCCAGTACTTC.

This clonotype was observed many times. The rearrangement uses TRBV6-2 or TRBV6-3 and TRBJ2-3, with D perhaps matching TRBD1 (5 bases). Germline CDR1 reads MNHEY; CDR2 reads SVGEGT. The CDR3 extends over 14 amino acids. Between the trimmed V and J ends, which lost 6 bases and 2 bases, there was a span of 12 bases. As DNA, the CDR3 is TGTGCCAGCAGCTTGACAGAAGTCACAGATACGCAGTATTTT. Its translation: CASSLTEVTDTQYF.

The CDR3 coding sequence is TGTGCCAGCTCATGGGCGGGCAGTTACTCCTACGAGCAGTACTTC. Translation gives CASSWAGSYSYEQYF. The V and J genes are TRBV18 and TRBJ2-7, with a tentative D call TRBD2 (5 bases). Trimming pared 5 bases from V and 0 bases from J, leaving 14 bases between. The CDR3 runs 15 residues. Germline V gives CDR1 KGHSH, CDR2 LQKENI.

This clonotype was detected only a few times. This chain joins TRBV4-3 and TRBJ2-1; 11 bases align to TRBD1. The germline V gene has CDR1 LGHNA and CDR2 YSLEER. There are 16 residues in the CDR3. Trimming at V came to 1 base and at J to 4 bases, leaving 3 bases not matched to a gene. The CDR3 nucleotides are TGCGCCAGCAGCCAAGGGACAGGGGGCTTGTACAATGAGCAGTTCTTC. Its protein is CASSQGTGGLYNEQFF.

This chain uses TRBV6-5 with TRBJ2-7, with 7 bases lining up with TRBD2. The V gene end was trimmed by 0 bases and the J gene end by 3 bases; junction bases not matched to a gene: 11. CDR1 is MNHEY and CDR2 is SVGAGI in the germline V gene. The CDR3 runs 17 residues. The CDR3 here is CASSYSRGGESIYEQYF. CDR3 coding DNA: TGTGCCAGCAGTTACTCGAGGGGAGGGGAATCTATCTACGAGCAGTACTTC.

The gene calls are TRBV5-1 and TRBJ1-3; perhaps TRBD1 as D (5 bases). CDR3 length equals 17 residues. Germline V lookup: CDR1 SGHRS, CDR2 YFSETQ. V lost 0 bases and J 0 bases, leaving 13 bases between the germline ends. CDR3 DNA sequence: TGCGCCAGCAGCTTGGCCCCGGCAGGGAGCTCTGGAAACACCATATATTTT. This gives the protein CASSLAPAGSSGNTIYF.

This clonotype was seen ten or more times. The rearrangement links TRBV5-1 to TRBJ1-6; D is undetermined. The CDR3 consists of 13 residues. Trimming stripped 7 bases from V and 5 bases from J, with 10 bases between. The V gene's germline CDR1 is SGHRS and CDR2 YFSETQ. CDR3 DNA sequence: TGCGCCAGCCGAATGGAGAATAATTCACCCCTCCACTTT. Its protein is CASRMENNSPLHF.

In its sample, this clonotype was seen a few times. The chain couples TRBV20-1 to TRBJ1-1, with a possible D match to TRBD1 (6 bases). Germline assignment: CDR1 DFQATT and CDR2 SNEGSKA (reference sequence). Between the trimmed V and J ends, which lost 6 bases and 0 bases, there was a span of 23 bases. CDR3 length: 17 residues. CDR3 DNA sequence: TGCAGTGCCATCGAATGGGGGCCACGACCCATGAACACTGAAGCTTTCTTT. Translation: CSAIEWGPRPMNTEAFF.

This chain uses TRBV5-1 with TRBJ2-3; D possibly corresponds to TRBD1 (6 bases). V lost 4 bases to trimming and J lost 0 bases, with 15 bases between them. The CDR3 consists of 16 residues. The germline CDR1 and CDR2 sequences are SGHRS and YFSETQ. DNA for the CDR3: TGCGCCAGCAGCCCCGCCCCAGGGGCTAGCACAGATACGCAGTATTTT. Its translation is CASSPAPGASTDTQYF. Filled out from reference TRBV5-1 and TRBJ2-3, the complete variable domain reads KAGVTQTPRYLIKTRGQQVTLSCSPISGHRSVSWYQQTPGQGLQFLFEYFSETQRNKGNFPGRFSGRQFSNSRSEMNVSTLELGDSALYLCASSPAPGASTDTQYFGPGTRLTVL.

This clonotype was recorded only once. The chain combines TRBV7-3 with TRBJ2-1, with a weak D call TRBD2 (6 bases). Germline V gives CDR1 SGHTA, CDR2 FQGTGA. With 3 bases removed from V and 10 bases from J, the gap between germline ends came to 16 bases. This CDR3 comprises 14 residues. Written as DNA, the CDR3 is TGTGCCAGCAGCTTCGGCGGGGAGTCGGTGGAGCAGTTCTTC. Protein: CASSFGGESVEQFF.

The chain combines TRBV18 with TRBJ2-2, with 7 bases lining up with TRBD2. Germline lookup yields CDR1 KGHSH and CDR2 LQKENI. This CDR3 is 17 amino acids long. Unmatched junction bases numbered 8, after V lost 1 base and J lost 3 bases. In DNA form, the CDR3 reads TGTGCCAGCTCACCACAGGCGGGAGAATTTCACACCGGGGAGCTGTTTTTT. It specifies CASSPQAGEFHTGELFF. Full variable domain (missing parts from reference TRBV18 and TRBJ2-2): NAGVMQNPRHLVRRRGQEARLRCSPMKGHSHVYWYRQLPEEGLKFMVYLQKENIIDESGMPKERFSAEFPKEGPSILRIQQVVRGDSAAYFCASSPQAGEFHTGELFFGEGSRLTVL.

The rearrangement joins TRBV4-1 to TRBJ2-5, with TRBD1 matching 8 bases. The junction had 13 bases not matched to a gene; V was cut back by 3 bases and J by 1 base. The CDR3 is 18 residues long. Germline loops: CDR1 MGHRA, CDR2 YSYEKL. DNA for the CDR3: TGCGCCAGCAGCCAGGCGACTCAGGGGGCGCGGGGCCAAGAGACCCAGTACTTC. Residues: CASSQATQGARGQETQYF.

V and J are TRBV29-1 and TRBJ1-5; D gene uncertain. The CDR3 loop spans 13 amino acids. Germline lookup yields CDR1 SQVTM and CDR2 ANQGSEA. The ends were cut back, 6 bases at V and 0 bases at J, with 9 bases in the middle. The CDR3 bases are TGCAGCGTCGCAAAATATAGCAATCAGCCCCAGCATTTT. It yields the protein CSVAKYSNQPQHF.

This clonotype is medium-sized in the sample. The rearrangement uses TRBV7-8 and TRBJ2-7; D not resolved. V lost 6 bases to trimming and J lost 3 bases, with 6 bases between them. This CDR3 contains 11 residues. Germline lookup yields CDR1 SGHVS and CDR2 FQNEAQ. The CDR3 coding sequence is TGTGCCAGCAGTTCAGACTACGAGCAGTACTTC. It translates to CASSSDYEQYF.

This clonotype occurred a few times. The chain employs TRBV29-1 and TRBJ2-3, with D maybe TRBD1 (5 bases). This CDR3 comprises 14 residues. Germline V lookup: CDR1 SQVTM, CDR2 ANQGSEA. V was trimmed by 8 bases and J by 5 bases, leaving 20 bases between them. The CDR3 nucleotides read TGCAGCCTCTGGACACACCAGGACGGAGATACGCAGTATTTT. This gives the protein CSLWTHQDGDTQYF.

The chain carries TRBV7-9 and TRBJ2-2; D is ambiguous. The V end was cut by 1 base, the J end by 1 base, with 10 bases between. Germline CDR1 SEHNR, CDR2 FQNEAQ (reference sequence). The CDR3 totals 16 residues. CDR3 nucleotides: TGTGCCAGCAGCTTAGAAAAAAGCCTGAACACCGGGGAGCTGTTTTTT. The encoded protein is CASSLEKSLNTGELFF.

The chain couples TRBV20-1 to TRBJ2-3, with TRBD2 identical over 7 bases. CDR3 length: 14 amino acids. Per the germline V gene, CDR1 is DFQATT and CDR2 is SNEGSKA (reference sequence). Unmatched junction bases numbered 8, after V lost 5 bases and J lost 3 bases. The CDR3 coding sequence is TGCAGTGCTTCGACTAGCCAAGCTACAGATACGCAGTATTTT. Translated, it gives CSASTSQATDTQYF.

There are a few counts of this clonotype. CDR3 DNA: TGTGCCAGCAGTCAAACCTACTCCTATAATTCACCCCTCCACTTT. It yields the protein CASSQTYSYNSPLHF. V gene TRBV6-2 or TRBV6-3 combines with J gene TRBJ1-6, with D unclear. Trimming removed 5 bases at V and 0 bases at J, with 8 bases between. The CDR3 consists of 15 residues. CDR1 is MNHEY, CDR2 SVGEGT, per germline.

The CDR3: CASSYSRGGETQYF. CDR3 nucleotides: TGTGCCAGCAGTTACTCTAGAGGAGGAGAGACCCAGTACTTC. J is TRBJ2-5 and V is TRBV6-6, with D perhaps matching TRBD2 (5 bases). Germline loops: CDR1 MNHNY, CDR2 SVGAGI (reference sequence). V dropped 0 bases and J dropped 4 bases, with 9 bases sitting between them. CDR3 size: 14 residues.

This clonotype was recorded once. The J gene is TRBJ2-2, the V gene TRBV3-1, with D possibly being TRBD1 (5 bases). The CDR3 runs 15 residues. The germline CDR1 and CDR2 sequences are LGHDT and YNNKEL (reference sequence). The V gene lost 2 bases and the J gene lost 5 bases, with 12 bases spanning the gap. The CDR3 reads CASSQRGWGTGELFF. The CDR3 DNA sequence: TGTGCCAGCAGCCAAAGGGGTTGGGGTACCGGGGAGCTGTTTTTT.

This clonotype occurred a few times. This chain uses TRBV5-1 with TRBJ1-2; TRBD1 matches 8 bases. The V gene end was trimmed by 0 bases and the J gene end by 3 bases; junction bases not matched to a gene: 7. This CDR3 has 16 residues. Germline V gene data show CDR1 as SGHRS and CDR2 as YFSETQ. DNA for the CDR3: TGCGCCAGCAGCTTGGGCGGACAGGGTTGGGACTATGGCTACACCTTC. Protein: CASSLGGQGWDYGYTF.

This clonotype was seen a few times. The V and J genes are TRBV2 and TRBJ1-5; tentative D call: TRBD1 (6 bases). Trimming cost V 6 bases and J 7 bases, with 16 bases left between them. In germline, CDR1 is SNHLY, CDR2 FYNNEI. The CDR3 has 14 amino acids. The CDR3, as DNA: TGTGCCAGCAGGGGACAAGGGTTAGGCCAGCCCCAGCATTTT. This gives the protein CASRGQGLGQPQHF. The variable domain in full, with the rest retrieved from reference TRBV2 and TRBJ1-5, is EPEVTQTPSHQVTQMGQEVILRCVPISNHLYFYWYRQILGQKVEFLVSFYNNEISEKSEIFDDQFSVERPDGSNFTLKIRSTKLEDSAMYFCASRGQGLGQPQHFGDGTRLSIL.

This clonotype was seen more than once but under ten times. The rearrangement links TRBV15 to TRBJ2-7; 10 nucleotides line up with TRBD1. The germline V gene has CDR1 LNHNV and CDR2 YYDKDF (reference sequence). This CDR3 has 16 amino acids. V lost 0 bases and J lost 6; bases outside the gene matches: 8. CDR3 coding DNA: TGTGCCACCAGCAGAGATTCGGGGACAGGGGTGCGCGAGCAGTACTTC. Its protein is CATSRDSGTGVREQYF.

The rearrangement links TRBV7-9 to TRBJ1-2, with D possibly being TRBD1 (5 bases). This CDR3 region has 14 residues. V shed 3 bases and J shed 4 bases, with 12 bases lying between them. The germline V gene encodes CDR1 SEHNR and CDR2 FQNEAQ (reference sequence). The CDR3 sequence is CASSLNPGPYGYTF. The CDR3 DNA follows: TGTGCCAGCAGCTTGAATCCAGGGCCCTATGGCTACACCTTC.

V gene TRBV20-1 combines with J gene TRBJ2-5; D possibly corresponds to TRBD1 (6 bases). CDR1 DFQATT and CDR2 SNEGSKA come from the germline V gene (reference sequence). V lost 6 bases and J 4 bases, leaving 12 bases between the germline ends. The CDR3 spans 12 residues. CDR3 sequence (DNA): TGCAGTGCCCCAGGGGCAGCAGAGACCCAGTACTTC. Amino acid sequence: CSAPGAAETQYF.

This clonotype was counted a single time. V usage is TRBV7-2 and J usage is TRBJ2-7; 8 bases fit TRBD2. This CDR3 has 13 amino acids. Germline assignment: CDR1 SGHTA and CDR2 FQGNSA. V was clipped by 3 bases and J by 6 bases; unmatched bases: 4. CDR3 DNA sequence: TGTGCCAGCAGCTTTGGACTAGCTTTCGAGCAGTACTTC. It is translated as CASSFGLAFEQYF.